The entry that follows covers one TCR beta chain sequence. The sample belongs to a study of blood T cell repertoires in COVID-19. On the study more broadly: The United States, Italy and Spain supplied acute and convalescent COVID-19 samples. Sources were T cells, B-cell-depleted T cells, or PBMCs; the material itself was cDNA or gDNA.

Enrollees, about 18 to 95 years old, lived in 24 US areas. Two negative PCRs, clearance, or symptom resolution were required of recovered Cohort 3 donors. Germline CDR1 LNHDA, CDR2 SQIVND (reference sequence). Germline trimming cut 5 bases from V and 4 bases from J; bases unmatched to any gene: 11. This CDR3 comprises 16 residues. The protocol was immunoSEQ multiplex PCR, while the TCRdb copy is restricted to in-frame clones and leaves out a portion. The data contain approximately 200,000 clones, less than 85% of them singletons. The sequence derives from a man aged 40-50 years who had recovered from COVID-19. J is TRBJ1-2 and V is TRBV19; 9 bases line up with TRBD1. Input material: PBMCs or T cells enriched from blood (not recorded which). Written as DNA, the CDR3 is TGTGCCAGTAGTCTCGAGGGGACAGGGCGGATCTATGGCTACACCTTC. Translating gives CASSLEGTGRIYGYTF.